These 19 T cell receptor beta chains originate from one sample sequenced in a study of blood T cell repertoires in COVID-19. Here immunoSEQ multiplex PCR was the method, and the copy in TCRdb shows in-frame clones only, minus some. The sample shows 220,000 or so clones, around 91% of them seen only once. Specimen: PBMCs or T cells enriched from blood (not recorded which). Every receptor here comes from a woman younger than 30 in a cohort exposed to, infected with or recovered from COVID-19 (not recorded which).

CDR3 amino acids: CASSSSSGLSYEQYF. The CDR3 nucleotides read TGTGCCAGCAGTTCTAGCTCAGGCCTCTCCTACGAGCAGTACTTC. This chain joins TRBV2 and TRBJ2-7; possibly TRBD2 for D (5 bases). Trimming took off 5 bases at V and 0 bases at J, with 14 bases between the two ends. The CDR3 consists of 15 residues. Germline-derived CDR1 and CDR2 are SNHLY and FYNNEI.

This chain links TRBV27 with TRBJ1-2; possible D gene TRBD1, 6 bases. The CDR3 is made up of 14 amino acids. V lost 4 bases, J lost 4 bases, and 13 bases lay in between. Germline V CDR1 and CDR2: MNHEY, SMNVEV (reference sequence). The CDR3 coding sequence is TGTGCCAGCAGTTCCGGGACAAACATCTATGGCTACACCTTC. Translation gives CASSSGTNIYGYTF.

This sequence joins TRBV25-1 and TRBJ1-6, with TRBD1 matching 10 bases. After removal of 2 bases from V and 6 bases from J, the junction contained 10 bases not matched to a gene. The CDR3 sequence is 18 residues long. CDR1 is MGHDK and CDR2 is SYGVNS in the germline V gene. CDR3 sequence (DNA): TGTGCCAGCAGTGAAACGGGACAGGGGCTTTTGGGTAATTCACCCCTCCACTTT. Its protein is CASSETGQGLLGNSPLHF.

V and J are TRBV13 and TRBJ1-2; 9 positions agree with TRBD1. CDR3 length: 13 residues. CDR1 is PRHDT, CDR2 FYEKMQ, per germline (reference sequence). V was clipped by 3 bases and J by 8 bases; unmatched bases: 4. DNA for the CDR3: TGTGCCAGCAGCTTGGGACAGGGTCGGGGCTACACCTTC. Protein: CASSLGQGRGYTF.

The chain carries TRBV5-1 and TRBJ2-5; D remains ambiguous. V was cut by 4 bases and J by 2 bases, with 3 bases left in between. Germline V lookup: CDR1 SGHRS, CDR2 YFSETQ. This CDR3 has 11 amino acids. The CDR3 nucleotides are TGCGCCAGCAGCGCGCAAGAGACCCAGTACTTC. Protein: CASSAQETQYF. Based on the CDR3 plus reference TRBV5-1 and TRBJ2-5, the full variable domain is KAGVTQTPRYLIKTRGQQVTLSCSPISGHRSVSWYQQTPGQGLQFLFEYFSETQRNKGNFPGRFSGRQFSNSRSEMNVSTLELGDSALYLCASSAQETQYFGPGTRLLVL.

This chain uses TRBV5-1 with TRBJ2-5; TRBD1 aligns across 9 bases. The CDR3 extends over 16 amino acids. CDR1 and CDR2 from the germline V gene are SGHRS and YFSETQ. Trimming took 3 bases from V and 1 from J; bases not matched to a gene: 7. The CDR3: CASSSGTQGAQETQYF. As DNA, the CDR3 is TGCGCCAGCAGCTCGGGCACACAGGGGGCCCAAGAGACCCAGTACTTC.

V gene TRBV20-1 combines with J gene TRBJ1-1; TRBD1 agrees at 7 bases. The CDR3 length is 14 residues. Germline V lookup: CDR1 DFQATT, CDR2 SNEGSKA (reference sequence). Losses at the gene ends were 3 bases for V and 4 bases for J; bases not matched to a gene: 8. CDR3 protein: CSASKQGSFTEAFF. As DNA, the CDR3 is TGCAGTGCTAGTAAACAGGGGTCTTTCACTGAAGCTTTCTTT.

The genes are TRBV19 and TRBJ1-6; D ambiguous. Germline CDR1 is LNHDA and CDR2 is SQIVND (reference sequence). Between the trimmed V and J ends, which lost 6 bases and 10 bases, there was a span of 13 bases. The CDR3 covers 13 residues. CDR3 in amino acids: CASRSGLESPLHF. The DNA for the CDR3 is TGTGCCAGTAGGTCGGGGTTGGAATCACCCCTCCACTTT.

Only one count was recorded for this clone. The chain couples TRBV19 to TRBJ2-1; 10 nucleotides align to TRBD1. Germline V gives CDR1 LNHDA, CDR2 SQIVND (reference sequence). CDR3 length: 16 residues. V was pared by 4 bases and J by 6 bases, with 9 bases of the junction left unmatched. The CDR3 region has the DNA TGTGCCAGTAGTACTACCGGGACAGGGGTCGGCAATGAGCAGTTCTTC. It is translated as CASSTTGTGVGNEQFF.

The chain carries TRBV29-1 and TRBJ1-1; a weak D match, TRBD1 (6 bases). Per the germline V gene, CDR1 is SQVTM and CDR2 is ANQGSEA. V lost 3 bases, J lost 1 base, and 9 bases lay in between. The CDR3 is 13 residues long. The CDR3 is CSVDGQPNTEAFF. CDR3 DNA: TGCAGCGTTGACGGACAGCCGAACACTGAAGCTTTCTTT. Filled out from reference TRBV29-1 and TRBJ1-1, the complete variable domain reads SAVISQKPSRDICQRGTSLTIQCQVDSQVTMMFWYRQQPGQSLTLIATANQGSEATYESGFVIDKFPISRPNLTFSTLTVSNMSPEDSSIYLCSVDGQPNTEAFFGQGTRLTVV.

The gene calls are TRBV19 and TRBJ1-5; D ambiguous. The CDR3 consists of 15 residues. With 3 bases removed from V and 4 bases from J, the gap between germline ends came to 13 bases. Germline V lookup: CDR1 LNHDA, CDR2 SQIVND (reference sequence). The CDR3 protein is CASSITGVGNQPQHF. The CDR3 DNA follows: TGTGCCAGTAGTATTACCGGGGTCGGAAATCAGCCCCAGCATTTT.

The chain carries TRBV19 and TRBJ1-5, with 7 bases matching TRBD1. The CDR3 length is 14 residues. V lost 5 bases and J lost 5; bases outside the gene matches: 6. Per the germline V gene, CDR1 is LNHDA and CDR2 is SQIVND (reference sequence). The CDR3 sequence is CASSHLDRDQPQHF. The DNA of the CDR3 is TGTGCCAGTAGTCACCTCGACAGGGATCAGCCCCAGCATTTT. Variable domain in full (rest from reference TRBV19 and TRBJ1-5): DGGITQSPKYLFRKEGQNVTLSCEQNLNHDAMYWYRQDPGQGLRLIYYSQIVNDFQKGDIAEGYSVSREKKESFPLTVTSAQKNPTAFYLCASSHLDRDQPQHFGDGTRLSIL.

The chain recombines TRBV5-3 with TRBJ1-6; D is unclear. TRBV5-3 is filed as an ORF, its function uncertain. The CDR3 is 17 amino acids. The ends were cut back, 0 bases at V and 6 bases at J, with 16 bases in the middle. In DNA form, the CDR3 reads TGTGCCAGAAGCTTGGCGACATCCCTCGCGGGTAATTCACCCCTCCACTTT. This gives the protein CARSLATSLAGNSPLHF.

The chain carries TRBV28 and TRBJ1-1; D possibly corresponds to TRBD1 (5 bases). The length of the CDR3 is 21 residues. Germline values: CDR1 MDHEN, CDR2 SYDVKM. V was shortened by 7 bases and J by 1 base, with 34 bases between the two germline ends. The CDR3 coding sequence is TGTGCCAGCACCCCAGCTAAGGGCAGGGTACCCATCAGAGGTGGGAACACTGAAGCTTTCTTT. Amino acid sequence: CASTPAKGRVPIRGGNTEAFF. The whole variable domain, filled in from reference TRBV28 and TRBJ1-1, reads DVKVTQSSRYLVKRTGEKVFLECVQDMDHENMFWYRQDPGLGLRLIYFSYDVKMKEKGDIPEGYSVSREKKERFSLILESASTNQTSMYLCASTPAKGRVPIRGGNTEAFFGQGTRLTVV.

CDR3: CASSPGSYEQYF. Written as DNA, the CDR3 is TGTGCCAGTAGTCCTGGGAGCTACGAGCAGTACTTC. V usage is TRBV19 and J usage is TRBJ2-7; tentative D call: TRBD2 (5 bases). The CDR3 has 12 residues. V lost 5 bases to trimming and J lost 3 bases, with 8 bases between them. Germline values: CDR1 LNHDA, CDR2 SQIVND (reference sequence).

As to this clone: Other DNA sequences in the same sample also yield this CDR3. The chain recombines TRBV28 with TRBJ1-1; D ambiguous. The CDR3 has 12 residues. Per germline, CDR1 MDHEN and CDR2 SYDVKM. V shed 3 bases and J shed 2 bases, with 4 bases lying between them. The DNA of the CDR3 is TGTGCCAGCAGTTTGCGAAACACTGAAGCTTTCTTT. Translating it yields CASSLRNTEAFF.

CDR3 in DNA: TGTGCCAGCACCGAGGGGGAGCGGGGGAGCTCCTACAATGAGCAGTTCTTC. This translates into CASTEGERGSSYNEQFF. The V gene is TRBV2, the J gene TRBJ2-1; 8 nucleotides align to TRBD2. Per germline, CDR1 SNHLY and CDR2 FYNNEI. Trimming took 7 bases from V and 0 from J; bases not matched to a gene: 11. CDR3 size: 17 residues.

The rearrangement uses TRBV6-6 and TRBJ1-2; 9 bases are a match to TRBD1. The trim removed 0 bases at V and 8 bases at J, leaving 4 bases unmatched. CDR3 length equals 14 residues. Germline values: CDR1 MNHNY, CDR2 SVGAGI (reference sequence). CDR3 in DNA: TGTGCCAGCAGTTACTCCGACAGGGGGATCGGCTACACCTTC. As protein: CASSYSDRGIGYTF.

J is TRBJ1-6 and V is TRBV7-9; 8 positions agree with TRBD1. Germline CDR1 SEHNR, CDR2 FQNEAQ (reference sequence). Unmatched junction bases numbered 5, after V lost 3 bases and J lost 10 bases. The CDR3 loop spans 14 amino acids. The CDR3 here is CASSFGQGVSPLHF. For the CDR3, the DNA is TGTGCCAGCAGCTTTGGACAGGGCGTCTCACCCCTCCACTTT.